The 8 T cell receptor beta chains listed next were all sequenced from one sample in a study of post-analysis software for immune sequencing data. No cognate antigen is known for these TCRs. Study-wide points: Elevated frequency relative to controls characterized four or five TRBV segments in patients, TRBV5-6, TRBV5-1 and TRBV20-1 among them.

Unique molecular identifiers tagged the TCR beta cDNA libraries. Via MiXCR, TCRdb re-called the PCR reads, giving one row per CDR3 protein. The data show 650,000 to 850,000 distinct CDR3 sequences, about 43% seen once. The specimen sequenced was blood. The receptors derive from a girl aged 5-17 years with multiple sclerosis.

This clonotype was found once. The junction differs from germline at one of its ends, possibly a read error. V is TRBV3-1 and J is TRBJ2-7; 9 nucleotides line up with TRBD1. The germline V gene has CDR1 LGHDT and CDR2 YNNKEL (reference sequence). CDR3 length: 14 residues. The CDR3 bases are TGCGCCAGCAGCCAAGGACAGGGGATGGCCGAGCAGTACTTC. Translated, it gives CASSQGQGMAEQYF.

V gene TRBV29-1 combines with J gene TRBJ1-2, with D unclear. This CDR3 has 13 residues. Deletions cut 0 bases from V and 1 base from J, with 6 bases between. Germline assignment: CDR1 SQVTM and CDR2 ANQGSEA. CDR3 DNA: TGCAGCGTTGAAGATGTCGGTAACTATGGCTACACCTTC. Residues: CSVEDVGNYGYTF. Full variable domain (remainder filled in from reference TRBV29-1 and TRBJ1-2): SAVISQKPSRDICQRGTSLTIQCQVDSQVTMMFWYRQQPGQSLTLIATANQGSEATYESGFVIDKFPISRPNLTFSTLTVSNMSPEDSSIYLCSVEDVGNYGYTFGSGTRLTVV.

The J gene is TRBJ2-1, the V gene TRBV4-1; 9 nucleotides agree with TRBD2. The CDR3 runs to 16 residues. The germline V gene encodes CDR1 MGHRA and CDR2 YSYEKL. J gave up 8 bases and V 0 bases, and 8 bases lay outside the gene matches. The CDR3 DNA sequence: TGCGCCAGCAGCCAAGACGGGCGGGAGGGCCTCGATGAGCAGTTCTTC. This sequence encodes CASSQDGREGLDEQFF.

This chain uses TRBV20-1 with TRBJ2-7; 8 nucleotides line up with TRBD1. The CDR3 is 13 amino acids. The germline V gene encodes CDR1 DFQATT and CDR2 SNEGSKA (reference sequence). The ends lost 3 bases at V and 4 bases at J; junction bases unmatched: 5. The CDR3 here is CSASRTGRYEQYF. The CDR3 DNA sequence: TGCAGTGCTAGTAGGACAGGGAGGTACGAGCAGTACTTC.

This clonotype came up a few times. This chain uses TRBV5-5 with TRBJ2-1, with D maybe TRBD2 (5 bases). Trimming removed 4 bases at V and 3 bases at J, with 17 bases between. Germline loops: CDR1 SGHKS, CDR2 YYEKEE (reference sequence). The CDR3 contains 16 residues. The CDR3: CASSPVELVNYNEQFF. Written as DNA, the CDR3 is TGTGCCAGCAGCCCGGTGGAACTAGTTAACTACAATGAGCAGTTCTTC.

This clonotype turned up a few times. The V gene is TRBV7-9, the J gene TRBJ2-7; perhaps TRBD2 as D (5 bases). The CDR3 spans 14 residues. Trimming stripped 5 bases from V and 1 base from J, with 12 bases between. In germline, CDR1 is SEHNR, CDR2 FQNEAQ (reference sequence). The chain's CDR3 is CASSQNAGSYEQYF. Written as DNA, the CDR3 is TGTGCCAGCAGCCAAAACGCGGGTTCCTACGAGCAGTACTTC.

CDR3 DNA: TGCAGCGTTGAGCAGCGAGGCACAGATACGCAGTATTTT. Translated: CSVEQRGTDTQYF. The chain employs TRBV29-1 and TRBJ2-3; D call uncertain. The CDR3 is made up of 13 amino acids. Germline V gives CDR1 SQVTM, CDR2 ANQGSEA. With 3 bases removed from V and 1 base from J, the gap between germline ends came to 8 bases.

The genes are TRBV12-3 or TRBV12-4 and TRBJ1-4; D ambiguous. The V gene lost 6 bases and the J gene lost 7 bases, with 15 bases spanning the gap. This CDR3 has 14 amino acids. Written as DNA, the CDR3 is TGTGCCAGCAGCCTAACTGGACCGTCTGAAAAACTGTTTTTT. Its protein product is CASSLTGPSEKLFF.